One T cell receptor beta chain is described in this entry. The sample originates from a study of shared clonotypes between healthy human individuals. Libraries were prepared by immunoSEQ multiplex PCR; TCRdb keeps only in-frame clonotypes and omits some of them. The data show fewer than 3 million clones, roughly 90% seen once. This receptor was taken from a man aged 18 to 29 in good health. Some clones in this sample may be carry-over from other donors' samples. Sequencing input: naive CD4+ T cells from PBMCs. Described subset: CD45RA+ positively selected.

CDR3 in amino acids: CASSSGRDSQETQYF. The CDR3 nucleotides are TGTGCCAGCAGCTCCGGGCGGGACAGCCAAGAGACCCAGTACTTC. The chain employs TRBV7-3 and TRBJ2-5; D perhaps matches TRBD1 (7 bases). Germline V gene data show CDR1 as SGHTA and CDR2 as FQGTGA. Trimming cost V 4 bases and J 1 base, with 13 bases left between them. This CDR3 has 15 amino acids.